Sequencing of this T cell receptor (beta chain) was carried out in a study of CD8 T cells in ankylosing spondylitis. General observations from the study: Past research had described some motif variants in reactive arthritis synovial fluid and blood. About 8 highly homologous variants made up a TCR beta motif, and this motif appeared characteristic of ankylosing spondylitis blood. Peripheral blood held disease-linked clones only at relatively low frequency, and these were CD8+.

Each TCR beta library was made by quantitative 5'-RACE that incorporated molecular barcodes. A single record per CDR3 protein comes from TCRdb applying MiXCR to the 5' RACE reads. The sample includes more than 110,000 distinct CDR3 sequences, roughly 8% seen only once; the top ten take about 7.3%. This clonotype was counted only a few times. The antigen is unknown. The CDR3 covers 13 residues. Germline V CDR1 and CDR2: SGHVS, FQNEAQ. The V and J ends lost 2 bases and 6 bases respectively, with 7 bases between them. The material sequenced was synovial fluid, either unsorted or a sorted T cell fraction (not recorded which). This TCR came from a male donor with ankylosing spondylitis. The chain carries TRBV7-8 and TRBJ2-2; D call uncertain. The CDR3 coding sequence is TGTGCCAGCAGCTTATCTAAGGCCGGGGAGCTGTTTTTT. Protein: CASSLSKAGELFF.